Each of the 30 T cell receptor beta chains below was sequenced from the same sample in a study of control samples from healthy donors and cancer patients. The protocol was immunoSEQ multiplex PCR, while the TCRdb copy is restricted to in-frame clones and leaves out a portion. Among about 55,000 clones, about 96% were seen once, and the ten largest hold approximately 0.99%. Sequenced input: blood. The receptors were gathered from a woman between 18 and 29 years old in good health.

This clone was seen a few times. V usage is TRBV7-2 and J usage is TRBJ2-5; tentatively, D is TRBD1 (6 bases). Between the trimmed V and J ends, which lost 5 bases and 0 bases, there was a span of 13 bases. In germline, CDR1 is SGHTA, CDR2 FQGNSA. CDR3 size: 15 residues. The CDR3, as DNA: TGTGCCAGCAGCCTTGCTACAGGGTACCAAGAGACCCAGTACTTC. It translates to CASSLATGYQETQYF.

The table lists this clone with a count of one. This chain joins TRBV5-6 and TRBJ1-4, with a weak D call TRBD1 (6 bases). Germline CDR1 is SGHDT and CDR2 is YYEEEE. This CDR3 comprises 16 residues. Trimming left V 4 bases short and J 0 bases short, with 13 bases between. The DNA for the CDR3 is TGTGCCAGCAGCCGGGGTAGGGGGGCAACTAATGAAAAACTGTTTTTT. Amino acids: CASSRGRGATNEKLFF.

The chain has TRBV6-5 and TRBJ2-7; 7 bases are shared with TRBD1. This CDR3 has 14 residues. Germline V gene lookup returns CDR1 MNHEY and CDR2 SVGAGI. After removal of 1 base from V and 2 bases from J, the junction contained 2 bases not matched to a gene. CDR3 sequence reads: CASSYWDSTYEQYF. The CDR3 DNA is TGTGCCAGCAGTTACTGGGACAGTACCTACGAGCAGTACTTC.

The rearrangement uses TRBV7-8 and TRBJ2-7; TRBD1 aligns across 11 bases. V lost 0 bases and J lost 4; bases outside the gene matches: 8. Germline V gives CDR1 SGHVS, CDR2 FQNEAQ. The CDR3 runs 17 residues. The CDR3 reads CASSLALRDRGDYEQYF. CDR3 nucleotide sequence: TGTGCCAGCAGCTTAGCGCTTCGGGACAGGGGGGATTACGAGCAGTACTTC.

V gene TRBV19 combines with J gene TRBJ1-5, with D uncertain. V lost 3 bases, J lost 6 bases, and 9 bases lay in between. Germline CDR1 and CDR2: LNHDA and SQIVND (reference sequence). The CDR3 length is 13 residues. The CDR3, as DNA: TGTGCCAGTAGTATTCTTAATTCTCAGCCCCAGCATTTT. This sequence encodes CASSILNSQPQHF.

The J gene is TRBJ1-5, the V gene TRBV5-1; D is ambiguous. V was trimmed by 0 bases and J by 4 bases, leaving 11 bases between them. Germline V gene lookup returns CDR1 SGHRS and CDR2 YFSETQ. This CDR3 comprises 15 residues. The DNA of the CDR3 is TGCGCCAGCAGCTTGGCGGCTGGGATGAATCAGCCCCAGCATTTT. Translating it yields CASSLAAGMNQPQHF.

The chain couples TRBV18 to TRBJ1-2, with a tentative D call TRBD1 (6 bases). CDR1 is KGHSH and CDR2 is LQKENI in the germline V gene. CDR3 length: 13 amino acids. Trimming removed 6 bases from V and 9 bases from J, with 17 bases in between. In DNA, the CDR3 is TGTGCCAGCTCCCCAGGGGAAGGTATGCGCTACACCTTC. This codes for CASSPGEGMRYTF.

The rearrangement links TRBV6-5 to TRBJ2-7; no definite D call. Deletions cut 3 bases from V and 3 bases from J, with 9 bases between. Germline values: CDR1 MNHEY, CDR2 SVGAGI. The CDR3 is 13 amino acids. The CDR3 sequence: CASSYQRGYEQYF. The CDR3 bases are TGTGCCAGCAGTTATCAGAGAGGCTACGAGCAGTACTTC.

This clone turned up a few times. This chain joins TRBV4-3 and TRBJ2-5; 15 bases are shared with TRBD2. CDR1 and CDR2 from the germline V gene are LGHNA and YSLEER. The CDR3 totals 16 residues. V trimming: 2 bases; J trimming: 5 bases; junction bases outside the gene matches: 3. The CDR3 DNA reads as TGCGCCAGCAGCCAAACCGGGACTAGCGGGGGGGAGACCCAGTACTTC. Amino acids: CASSQTGTSGGETQYF.

V and J are TRBV12-5 and TRBJ2-2; D gene unclear. V lost 2 bases to trimming and J lost 3 bases, with 4 bases between them. The CDR3 is 13 residues long. Germline V gene data show CDR1 as LGHNT and CDR2 as FRNRAP. The chain's CDR3 is CASGLRDTGELFF. In DNA, the CDR3 is TGTGCTAGTGGTTTGCGTGACACCGGGGAGCTGTTTTTT.

This chain connects TRBV9 to TRBJ2-2; D is unclear. Germline V lookup: CDR1 SGDLS, CDR2 YYNGEE. Trimming shortened V by 3 bases and J by 0 bases, and 12 bases separated the two germline ends. This CDR3 spans 16 amino acids. CDR3 DNA: TGTGCCAGCAGCGGAGGAAGGGCAGCGAACACCGGGGAGCTGTTTTTT. It yields the protein CASSGGRAANTGELFF.

The rearrangement uses TRBV21-1 and TRBJ1-1. TRBV21-1 is a pseudogene locus. The CDR3 consists of 17 residues. The CDR3 here is CASSKNDGSRGDTEAFF. DNA for the CDR3: TGTGCCAGCAGCAAGAATGATGGGTCTCGTGGGGACACTGAAGCTTTCTTT.

The chain combines TRBV5-1 with TRBJ1-2; the D gene is possibly TRBD1 (6 bases). CDR1 SGHRS and CDR2 YFSETQ come from the germline V gene. Trimming cost V 4 bases and J 3 bases, with 22 bases left between them. The CDR3 contains 17 residues. CDR3 sequence (DNA): TGCGCCAGCAGCACCGATGTGGGGGCCGCCGGGGACTATGGCTACACCTTC. It translates to CASSTDVGAAGDYGYTF.

Comments on this clone: The sample has other DNA sequences that encode this CDR3 too. The J gene is TRBJ1-5, the V gene TRBV6-1; D uncertain. The germline V and J ends were trimmed by 1 base and 2 bases, with 6 bases remaining between them. The germline CDR1 and CDR2 sequences are MNHNS and SASEGT. The CDR3 is 14 residues long. The CDR3 bases are TGTGCCAGCAGTGAAGGGGGTGGCAATCAGCCCCAGCATTTT. This sequence encodes CASSEGGGNQPQHF.

The rearrangement joins TRBV4-3 to TRBJ2-3; 11 bases are a match to TRBD2. This CDR3 contains 17 residues. The germline gives CDR1 LGHNA, CDR2 YSLEER. V gave up 0 bases and J gave up 6 bases; unmatched junction bases: 8. The CDR3 DNA is TGCGCCAGCAGCCAAGAGCTTAGCGGGGGGGCCGAGGATACGCAGTATTTT. Its protein is CASSQELSGGAEDTQYF.

The chain is built from TRBV6-6 and TRBJ1-3, with D maybe TRBD1 (6 bases). Germline values: CDR1 MNHNY, CDR2 SVGAGI (reference sequence). V lost 4 bases and J lost 2, with 12 bases in between. The CDR3 sequence is 15 residues long. For the CDR3, the DNA is TGTGCCAGCAGTTTACAGGGAGGGCCTGGAAACACCATATATTTT. Protein: CASSLQGGPGNTIYF.

The gene calls are TRBV11-2 and TRBJ1-1; 8 bases are a match to TRBD1. V lost 5 bases, J lost 6 bases, and 11 bases stayed unmatched. The CDR3 length is 15 residues. The germline gives CDR1 SGHAT, CDR2 FQNNGV. CDR3 in amino acids: CASSTPWTGRSEAFF. The CDR3 DNA sequence: TGTGCCAGCAGCACCCCATGGACAGGGAGGTCTGAAGCTTTCTTT.

This chain uses TRBV5-6 with TRBJ1-2, with 8 bases identical to TRBD1. The length of the CDR3 is 15 residues. The germline gives CDR1 SGHDT, CDR2 YYEEEE. The ends lost 0 bases at V and 0 bases at J; junction bases unmatched: 1. CDR3: CASSLDRGANYGYTF. The DNA for the CDR3 is TGTGCCAGCAGCTTGGACAGGGGGGCTAACTATGGCTACACCTTC.

The chain is built from TRBV30 and TRBJ2-7; D is undetermined. This CDR3 is 13 amino acids long. The germline gives CDR1 GTSNPN, CDR2 SVGIG (reference sequence). The germline V and J ends were trimmed by 3 bases and 2 bases, with 11 bases remaining between them. The CDR3: CAWRTHGPYEQYF. CDR3 coding DNA: TGTGCCTGGAGGACACATGGGCCCTACGAGCAGTACTTC. The full variable domain, with the rest looked up from reference TRBV30 and TRBJ2-7, is SQTIHQWPATLVQPVGSPLSLECTVEGTSNPNLYWYRQAAGRGLQLLFYSVGIGQISSEVPQNLSASRPQDRQFILSSKKLLLSDSGFYLCAWRTHGPYEQYFGPGTRLTVT.

J is TRBJ1-6 and V is TRBV11-2; tentative D call: TRBD1 (5 bases). CDR1 SGHAT and CDR2 FQNNGV come from the germline V gene. Trimming took off 7 bases at V and 1 base at J, with 5 bases between the two ends. CDR3 length equals 13 residues. The CDR3 region has the DNA TGTGCCAGCAAGGGGTCCTATAATTCACCCCTCCACTTT. Protein product: CASKGSYNSPLHF. The entire variable domain, with the rest obtained from reference TRBV11-2 and TRBJ1-6, is as follows: EAGVAQSPRYKIIEKRQSVAFWCNPISGHATLYWYQQILGQGPKLLIQFQNNGVVDDSQLPKDRFSAERLKGVDSTLKIQPAKLEDSAVYLCASKGSYNSPLHFGNGTRLTVT.

In its sample, this clone was seen a few times. The chain employs TRBV7-9 and TRBJ2-3; 9 nucleotides agree with TRBD1. From germline, CDR1 is SEHNR and CDR2 FQNEAQ (reference sequence). The CDR3 is 14 amino acids. V gave up 8 bases and J gave up 6 bases; unmatched junction bases: 9. The CDR3 DNA sequence: TGTGCCAGCGCTCTAACAGGGGGCGCGGATACGCAGTATTTT. It yields the protein CASALTGGADTQYF.

This chain joins TRBV24-1 and TRBJ2-1, with D hard to call. V dropped 4 bases and J dropped 4 bases, with 4 bases sitting between them. The germline CDR1 and CDR2 sequences are KGHDR and SFDVKD. This CDR3 has 12 amino acids. The CDR3 loop is CATSDPYNEQFF. The CDR3 nucleotides are TGTGCCACCAGTGACCCTTACAATGAGCAGTTCTTC.

The genes are TRBV6-5 and TRBJ1-4; the D is unclear. Germline CDR1 and CDR2: MNHEY and SVGAGI. The CDR3 extends over 13 amino acids. V lost 8 bases and J lost 4, with 11 bases in between. The CDR3 DNA is TGTGCCAGCGCTGGCCGGTTTAATGAAAAACTGTTTTTT. It translates to CASAGRFNEKLFF.

The rearrangement uses TRBV6-5 and TRBJ2-3, with 10 bases identical to TRBD1. V shed 6 bases, J shed 0 bases, and the junction held 3 bases outside the gene matches. CDR1 is MNHEY and CDR2 is SVGAGI in the germline V gene. The CDR3 is 15 amino acids. The CDR3: CASRRDRGSTDTQYF. In nucleotides, the CDR3 is TGTGCCAGCAGACGGGACAGGGGAAGCACAGATACGCAGTATTTT.

The V gene is TRBV6-4, the J gene TRBJ2-7, with D possibly TRBD1 on 5 matching bases. The CDR3 loop spans 16 amino acids. CDR1 is MRHNA and CDR2 is SNTAGT in the germline V gene. Deletions cut 5 bases from V and 0 bases from J, with 17 bases between. The chain's CDR3 is CASSYRNFSSSYEQYF. CDR3 in DNA: TGTGCCAGCAGTTACAGGAACTTTTCGAGCTCCTACGAGCAGTACTTC.

In DNA, the CDR3 is TGTGCCAGCAGCTTAGACAGAACCTATGGCTACACCTTC. Protein: CASSLDRTYGYTF. This chain connects TRBV7-2 to TRBJ1-2; D remains ambiguous. The CDR3 length is 13 residues. The germline V and J ends were trimmed by 1 base and 4 bases, with 7 bases remaining between them. Germline CDR1 SGHTA, CDR2 FQGNSA.

V usage is TRBV5-8 and J usage is TRBJ1-1; D is ambiguous. The CDR3 spans 12 residues. In germline, CDR1 is SGHTS, CDR2 YDEGEE. V lost 2 bases, J lost 1 base, and 3 bases lay in between. This chain's CDR3 is CASSFKNTEAFF. CDR3 DNA sequence: TGTGCCAGCAGCTTCAAGAACACTGAAGCTTTCTTT.

The chain uses TRBV27 and TRBJ2-7; 7 bases map to TRBD1. Germline V gene sequence: CDR1 MNHEY, CDR2 SMNVEV (reference sequence). CDR3 size: 15 residues. With V trimmed by 5 bases and J by 9 bases, 16 bases remained unmatched. CDR3 protein: CASSPGQDPSPGQYF. Written as DNA, the CDR3 is TGTGCCAGCAGTCCCGGACAGGATCCGTCGCCAGGGCAGTACTTC.

The genes are TRBV7-2 and TRBJ1-4; D may be TRBD1 (5 bases). The CDR3 is 17 amino acids. The germline V and J ends were trimmed by 0 bases and 8 bases, with 19 bases remaining between them. CDR1 is SGHTA and CDR2 is FQGNSA in the germline V gene. The DNA of the CDR3 is TGTGCCAGCAGCTTAGCCCCTCCAGGGACTCTCTACGAAAAACTGTTTTTT. This encodes CASSLAPPGTLYEKLFF.

This clone has just one count. The V call is TRBV28, the J call TRBJ1-2, with TRBD1 matching over 10 bases. Germline assignment: CDR1 MDHEN and CDR2 SYDVKM. After removal of 3 bases from V and 3 bases from J, the junction contained 7 bases not matched to a gene. CDR3 length: 16 residues. Here the CDR3 reads CASSFSRTGGDYGYTF. The CDR3 nucleotides are TGTGCCAGCAGTTTTTCCAGGACAGGGGGAGACTATGGCTACACCTTC.